This T cell receptor beta chain was captured by sequencing in a study of shared clonotypes between healthy human individuals. Findings of the study overall: Rarefaction demonstrated incomplete sorted-subset sequencing despite large depth.

Libraries were prepared by immunoSEQ multiplex PCR; TCRdb keeps only in-frame clonotypes and omits some of them. This table has about 2.5 million clones, just under 95% appearing once. This clone was seen a single time. What it recognizes is unknown. Donors, healthy HIV-negative adults, lacked recent acute infections or vaccinations. Memory CD4+ cells were the fraction left after CD45RA+ naive selection. The CDR3 spans 15 residues. Germline lookup yields CDR1 MDHEN and CDR2 SYDVKM. Trimming removed 7 bases at V and 2 bases at J, with 17 bases between. What was sequenced was naive CD4+ T cells from PBMCs. Subset given: CD45RA+ positively selected. The clonotype comes from a young man in good health. Some clones in this sample may be carry-over from other donors' samples. The chain joins TRBV28 to TRBJ1-2, with D possibly being TRBD1 (5 bases). In DNA form, the CDR3 reads TGTGCCAGCACAGGGAATCCTCCAGGGAACTATGGCTACACCTTC. Encoded protein: CASTGNPPGNYGYTF.